This is a list of T cell receptor beta chains from one sample in a study of T cells in Graves' hyperthyroidism and ophthalmopathy. TCRdb fed the multiplex PCR reads into MiXCR, producing one record per CDR3 protein. Among some 800,000 distinct CDR3 sequences listed, over 35% were seen once. The sequencing sample was made of blood. These receptor sequences come from a man aged 18 to 30 with Graves' hyperthyroidism. Each CDR3 is given with its conserved first and last residue. A D gene is named only where the DNA matches it firmly. Not all rows give a size; the values are once, few, many and, for expanded clones, a class.

TRBD1	NA	TRBV11-3	TRBJ1-1	TGTGCCAGCAGCAGACTGGACAGGGCTGCTTTCTTT	CASSRLDRAAFF
NA	few	TRBV14	TRBJ1-1	TGTGCCAGCAGCCAAGTGGATGAGGGGTCCACTGAAGCTTTCTTT	CASSQVDEGSTEAFF
NA	many	TRBV7-9	TRBJ1-3	TGTGCCAGCAGCAAGGCAGGGTTTGGAAACACCATATATTTT	CASSKAGFGNTIYF
NA	many	TRBV29-1	TRBJ1-4	TGCAGCGTTGAGGACCAGGGAGGAACTAATGAAAAACTGTTTTTT	CSVEDQGGTNEKLFF
NA	NA	TRBV19	TRBJ1-2	TGTGCCAGTAGTATACCCGGATTCGATGGCTACACCTTC	CASSIPGFDGYTF
TRBD1	many	TRBV15	TRBJ1-1	TGTGCCACCAGCAGAGGGACAGGGATGAACACTGAAGCTTTCTTT	CATSRGTGMNTEAFF
NA	NA	TRBV20-1	TRBJ2-7	TGCAGTGCTAGCGAGAGTATTTACGAGCAGTACTTC	CSASESIYEQYF
TRBD2	many	TRBV2	TRBJ2-5	TGTGCCAGCAGTGGGCAAGCGGGGGCGTTACAAGAGACCCAGTACTTC	CASSGQAGALQETQYF
NA	NA	TRBV20-1	TRBJ2-7	TGCAGTGCTAGGGGCCCCATCGGGGTGCTCTACGAGCAGTACTTC	CSARGPIGVLYEQYF
NA	NA	TRBV7-8	TRBJ2-7	TGTGCCAGCAGCCCGATTGGGGGGGCCCACGAGCAGTACTTC	CASSPIGGAHEQYF
NA	NA	TRBV9	TRBJ1-1	TGTGCCAGCAGCTTACATGACAGGAGGAACGCTGAAGCTTTCTTT	CASSLHDRRNAEAFF
NA	few	TRBV3-1	TRBJ1-1	TGTGCCAGCAGCCAAGATGAATGGAGAACTGAAGCTTTCTTT	CASSQDEWRTEAFF
TRBD1	many	TRBV7-9	TRBJ2-2	TGTGCCAGCAGCTTGACAGGGGCCACCGGGGAGCTGTTTTTT	CASSLTGATGELFF
TRBD1	NA	TRBV15	TRBJ2-6	TGTGCCACCAGCAGAGGGTCAGGGGGCAACGTCCTGACTTTC	CATSRGSGGNVLTF
NA	NA	TRBV20-1	TRBJ1-2	TGCAGTGCTAGAGATGGGGCAGGCGCTAACTATGGCTACACCTTC	CSARDGAGANYGYTF
NA	few	TRBV5-1	TRBJ1-1	TGCGCCAGCAGCGCCGACATCGGCGGGGGCACTGAAGCTTTCTTT	CASSADIGGGTEAFF
TRBD2	NA	TRBV7-9	TRBJ2-5	TGTGCCAGCAGCACCCAGGGCGGGGGGGCCTTGGAGACCCAGTACTTC	CASSTQGGGALETQYF
NA	NA	TRBV9	TRBJ2-2	TGTGCCAGCAGCGTAGATGGGAATACCGGGGAGCTGTTTTTT	CASSVDGNTGELFF
NA	NA	TRBV19	TRBJ1-3	TGTGCCAGTAGTATAGGCTGGGGCAGCGGAAACACCATATATTTT	CASSIGWGSGNTIYF
NA	few	TRBV19	TRBJ2-7	TGTGCCAGTAGTATGTCGGGAGCTTACGAGCAGTACTTC	CASSMSGAYEQYF
NA	NA	TRBV4-1	TRBJ2-7	TGCGCCAGCAGCCACCTAGCCGAGTGGTCCTACGAGCAGTACTTC	CASSHLAEWSYEQYF
NA	many	TRBV7-8	TRBJ1-1	TGTGCCAGCAGCTTAATGGCAGGGAACACTGAAGCTTTCTTT	CASSLMAGNTEAFF
TRBD1	many	TRBV7-3	TRBJ2-6	TGTGCCAGCAGCCCGTCGGACAGGTTAAGCTCTGGGGCCAACGTCCTGACTTTC	CASSPSDRLSSGANVLTF
NA	few	TRBV7-8	TRBJ1-1	TGTGCCAGCAGCCGCAGGGAGCCTGAAGCTTTCTTT	CASSRREPEAFF
TRBD1	many	TRBV7-9	TRBJ2-5	TGTGCCAGCAGCGCTACAGGGGTGCGAGAGACCCAGTACTTC	CASSATGVRETQYF
NA	NA	TRBV7-3	TRBJ2-6	TGTGCCAGCATCCTCCTGACAGGGGAGGGCGTCCTGACTTTC	CASILLTGEGVLTF
NA	few	TRBV19	TRBJ2-7	TGTGCCAGTAGTAGGGGAACTGGAGCGGCCTACGAGCAGTACTTC	CASSRGTGAAYEQYF
NA	NA	TRBV7-6	TRBJ1-4	TGTGCCAGCAGCTTCCCGGAGGTGGGAATGACAGCTCCCCAGGAGACTAATGAAAAACTGTTTTTT	CASSFPEVGMTAPQETNEKLFF
TRBD1	many	TRBV6-6	TRBJ2-5	TGTGCCAGCAGTTACGAGGGGGCAGAGACCCAGTACTTC	CASSYEGAETQYF